This T cell receptor (beta chain) was recovered during a study of T-cell reconstitution after alpha-beta-depleted transplantation in children. This clonotype was detected a few times. The V gene's germline CDR1 is SGHTA and CDR2 FQGNSA. CDR3 size: 14 residues. V was clipped by 1 base and J by 3 bases; unmatched bases: 2. TCRbeta library preparation incorporated unique molecular identifiers. MiXCR was run by TCRdb on the PCR reads, yielding one entry per CDR3 protein. Altogether about 600,000 distinct CDR3 sequences are present, 10% to 13% being singletons, with the ten largest covering less than 5%. The V call is TRBV7-2, the J call TRBJ1-2; 7 bases align to TRBD1. The source is a human donor who donated a stem cell graft to a child with acute myeloid leukemia. The material was PBMCs from the stem cell graft donor, obtained from the stem cell graft. The CDR3 DNA sequence: TGTGCCAGCAGCTTAGTCACAGGGGACTATGGCTACACCTTC. This encodes CASSLVTGDYGYTF. Complete variable domain (other parts from reference TRBV7-2 and TRBJ1-2): GAGVSQSPSNKVTEKGKDVELRCDPISGHTALYWYRQSLGQGLEFLIYFQGNSAPDKSGLPSDRFSAERTGGSVSTLTIQRTQQEDSAVYLCASSLVTGDYGYTFGSGTRLTVV.